Below, 27 T cell receptor beta chains from the same sample are listed, as sequenced in a study of blood T cell repertoires in COVID-19. Generated by immunoSEQ multiplex PCR, the TCRdb table keeps only in-frame clones and is missing some. The table records around 150,000 clones, about 80% of them present only once. Sequencing was carried out using peripheral blood. All receptors come from a woman in her 40s with COVID-19, enrolled during active disease.

The chain couples TRBV6-5 to TRBJ1-1; no clear D gene. The CDR3 length is 14 residues. Trimming pared 6 bases from V and 2 bases from J, leaving 13 bases between. The V gene's germline CDR1 is MNHEY and CDR2 SVGAGI. This CDR3 is CASSTPPGNTEAFF. The CDR3 bases are TGTGCCAGCAGCACCCCGCCAGGAAACACTGAAGCTTTCTTT.

The chain links TRBV7-9 to TRBJ1-6; 7 nucleotides line up with TRBD1. This CDR3 comprises 14 residues. Germline V gene sequence: CDR1 SEHNR, CDR2 FQNEAQ (reference sequence). The V segment lost 5 bases and the J segment 5 bases; nucleotides outside the gene matches: 3. The CDR3 loop is CASSRTGDNSPLHF. For the CDR3, the DNA is TGTGCCAGCAGCAGGACAGGTGATAATTCACCCCTCCACTTT.

V is TRBV30 and J is TRBJ1-1, with 8 bases that match TRBD1. The trim removed 3 bases at V and 1 base at J, leaving 10 bases unmatched. The germline CDR1 and CDR2 sequences are GTSNPN and SVGIG (reference sequence). The CDR3 contains 16 residues. Written as DNA, the CDR3 is TGTGCCTGGAGGCCGACAGCAGGGGGCTGGAACACTGAAGCTTTCTTT. It specifies CAWRPTAGGWNTEAFF.

The rearrangement links TRBV11-2 to TRBJ2-6; perhaps TRBD1 as D (5 bases). The V and J ends lost 1 base and 0 bases respectively, with 7 bases between them. The CDR3 covers 16 residues. From germline, CDR1 is SGHAT and CDR2 FQNNGV. CDR3 in amino acids: CASSLGGASGANVLTF. The DNA of the CDR3 is TGTGCCAGCAGCTTAGGTGGGGCCTCTGGGGCCAACGTCCTGACTTTC.

J is TRBJ2-5 and V is TRBV27; 7 positions match TRBD2. The CDR3 contains 13 residues. V was pared by 6 bases and J by 3 bases, with 4 bases of the junction left unmatched. Germline CDR1 MNHEY, CDR2 SMNVEV (reference sequence). The CDR3 loop reads CASRLARKETQYF. CDR3 bases: TGTGCCAGCAGACTAGCGAGAAAAGAGACCCAGTACTTC.

V usage is TRBV18 and J usage is TRBJ2-7; 9 nucleotides agree with TRBD1. Germline V gives CDR1 KGHSH, CDR2 LQKENI. The ends lost 2 bases at V and 2 bases at J; junction bases unmatched: 1. The CDR3 runs 14 residues. CDR3: CASSPGTGTYEQYF. CDR3 DNA sequence: TGTGCCAGCTCACCAGGGACAGGGACCTACGAGCAGTACTTC.

This chain links TRBV19 with TRBJ1-1; D not resolved. There are 14 residues in the CDR3. Germline V gives CDR1 LNHDA, CDR2 SQIVND (reference sequence). With 4 bases removed from V and 0 bases from J, the gap between germline ends came to 9 bases. CDR3 residues: CASSTPSMNTEAFF. DNA of the CDR3: TGTGCCAGTAGTACCCCATCTATGAACACTGAAGCTTTCTTT.

The chain has TRBV4-2 and TRBJ2-4; TRBD1 matches 8 bases. The length of the CDR3 is 16 residues. Looked up from germline, CDR1 is LGHNA and CDR2 is YNFKEQ. J gave up 8 bases and V 0 bases, and 9 bases lay outside the gene matches. The DNA of the CDR3 is TGTGCCAGCAGCCAAGATGAGGCAGGGGGCGCGGACATTCAGTACTTC. Its translation: CASSQDEAGGADIQYF.

The chain has TRBV10-2 and TRBJ2-3; D might be TRBD2 (6 bases). Deletions cut 7 bases from V and 4 bases from J, with 18 bases between. The CDR3 runs 15 residues. CDR1 and CDR2 from the germline V gene are WSHSY and SAAADI. The CDR3 here is CASNPDVGGADTQYF. The CDR3 region has the DNA TGCGCCAGCAATCCGGACGTCGGGGGTGCAGATACGCAGTATTTT.

The rearrangement joins TRBV7-9 to TRBJ1-4; 8 nucleotides agree with TRBD1. Germline V CDR1 and CDR2: SEHNR, FQNEAQ (reference sequence). The CDR3 extends over 14 amino acids. Trimming removed 7 bases from V and 5 bases from J; junction bases left unmatched: 6. CDR3 amino acids: CASNDRGRNEKLFF. The CDR3, as DNA: TGTGCCAGCAACGACAGGGGACGAAATGAAAAACTGTTTTTT.

This clone appeared a few times. V and J are TRBV27 and TRBJ2-1, with TRBD1 matching 7 bases. V was pared by 4 bases and J by 6 bases, with 9 bases of the junction left unmatched. The CDR3 has 15 residues. Germline CDR1 MNHEY, CDR2 SMNVEV (reference sequence). The CDR3 bases are TGTGCCAGCAGTTCGGGACAGCCTAGGCGCAATGAGCAGTTCTTC. It translates to CASSSGQPRRNEQFF.

The DNA of the CDR3 is TGTGCCAGCTCACCCCCTCCTAGCGGGAGGTACGAGCAGTACTTC. Its protein is CASSPPPSGRYEQYF. This rearrangement joins TRBV18 to TRBJ2-7, with 11 bases lining up with TRBD2. The CDR3 is made up of 15 amino acids. Germline lookup yields CDR1 KGHSH and CDR2 LQKENI. V lost 3 bases, J lost 4 bases, and 5 bases stayed unmatched.

The chain combines TRBV14 with TRBJ1-6; D call uncertain. Germline CDR1 reads SGHDN; CDR2 reads FVKESK. The CDR3 is 15 amino acids. V lost 6 bases, J lost 10 bases, and 19 bases lay in between. CDR3 region: CASSPGPAAGSPLHF. CDR3 DNA sequence: TGTGCCAGCAGTCCTGGCCCCGCCGCGGGATCACCCCTCCACTTT.

The V and J genes are TRBV18 and TRBJ2-1, with 10 bases matching TRBD2. Germline V lookup: CDR1 KGHSH, CDR2 LQKENI. V dropped 3 bases and J dropped 0; count of bases not matched to a gene: 5. This CDR3 has 17 residues. The CDR3 loop is CASSPKTSGSSYNEQFF. In DNA, the CDR3 is TGTGCCAGCTCACCTAAGACTAGCGGGTCCTCCTACAATGAGCAGTTCTTC.

J is TRBJ1-2 and V is TRBV2, with 9 bases matching TRBD1. V shed 3 bases and J 7 bases; nucleotides not matched to a gene: 3. Germline CDR1 reads SNHLY; CDR2 reads FYNNEI. This CDR3 is built from 13 residues. CDR3 sequence: CASSDGTGIGYTF. The DNA for the CDR3 is TGTGCCAGCAGTGATGGGACAGGGATTGGCTACACCTTC.

The CDR3 nucleotides read TGTGCCAGCAGCTTAGTGGGGGCTATGGCGCTAAGATACAATGAGCAGTTCTTC. The encoded protein is CASSLVGAMALRYNEQFF. This chain links TRBV7-6 with TRBJ2-1, with a weak D call TRBD1 (6 bases). Trimming took off 1 base at V and 4 bases at J, with 20 bases between the two ends. The CDR3 is 18 residues long. Per the germline V gene, CDR1 is SGHVS and CDR2 is FNYEAQ.

The J gene is TRBJ2-1, the V gene TRBV9; a possible D gene is TRBD2 (5 bases). Germline CDR1 and CDR2: SGDLS and YYNGEE. V lost 4 bases to trimming and J lost 8 bases, with 10 bases between them. The CDR3 covers 12 residues. Here the CDR3 reads CASSSRGHEQFF. DNA of the CDR3: TGTGCCAGCAGCTCCCGGGGTCATGAGCAGTTCTTC.

In DNA form, the CDR3 reads TGCAGTGCTTGGGGACAGTTAGAGCAGTTCTTC. It translates to CSAWGQLEQFF. The gene calls are TRBV20-1 and TRBJ2-1; 7 bases are a match to TRBD1. Per germline, CDR1 DFQATT and CDR2 SNEGSKA (reference sequence). The CDR3 runs 11 residues. V gave up 5 bases and J gave up 10 bases; unmatched junction bases: 5.

In its sample, this clone was seen once. This sequence joins TRBV5-1 and TRBJ1-3; D might be TRBD1 (5 bases). Between the trimmed V and J ends, which lost 4 bases and 0 bases, there was a span of 14 bases. The CDR3 is 16 residues long. Germline values: CDR1 SGHRS, CDR2 YFSETQ. CDR3 bases: TGCGCCAGCAGCCTGACAGACTTGGTCTCTGGAAACACCATATATTTT. Amino acid sequence: CASSLTDLVSGNTIYF.

The chain recombines TRBV5-1 with TRBJ2-7; D might be TRBD2 (6 bases). V shed 0 bases and J shed 4 bases, with 11 bases lying between them. This CDR3 has 14 amino acids. Germline CDR1 SGHRS, CDR2 YFSETQ. Here the CDR3 DNA reads TGCGCCAGCAGCTTGGCCTCAGGGAGGTACGAGCAGTACTTC. This gives the protein CASSLASGRYEQYF.

The gene calls are TRBV5-1 and TRBJ2-3, with TRBD1 matching 7 bases. The germline CDR1 and CDR2 sequences are SGHRS and YFSETQ. Trimming cost V 3 bases and J 1 base; bases outside gene matches: 5. This CDR3 comprises 15 residues. In DNA form, the CDR3 reads TGCGCCAGCAGCTCCGGGACAGTAGGCACAGATACGCAGTATTTT. Protein product: CASSSGTVGTDTQYF.

This sequence joins TRBV10-1 and TRBJ2-7, with a possible D match to TRBD2 (5 bases). V lost 3 bases and J 2 bases, leaving 14 bases between the germline ends. This CDR3 contains 15 residues. Germline loops: CDR1 WNHNN, CDR2 SYGVQD (reference sequence). The CDR3: CASSDNGIVPYEQYF. CDR3 bases: TGCGCCAGCAGTGATAACGGGATAGTACCCTACGAGCAGTACTTC.

The chain is built from TRBV7-9 and TRBJ2-2; 9 positions agree with TRBD1. V dropped 3 bases and J dropped 3; count of bases not matched to a gene: 2. CDR3 length: 15 amino acids. From germline, CDR1 is SEHNR and CDR2 FQNEAQ (reference sequence). This CDR3 reads CASSLRDRDTGELFF. The CDR3 DNA is TGTGCCAGCAGCTTGAGGGACAGGGACACCGGGGAGCTGTTTTTT. Drawing the rest from reference TRBV7-9 and TRBJ2-2, the complete variable domain is DTGVSQNPRHKITKRGQNVTFRCDPISEHNRLYWYRQTLGQGPEFLTYFQNEAQLEKSRLLSDRFSAERPKGSFSTLEIQRTEQGDSAMYLCASSLRDRDTGELFFGEGSRLTVL.

This rearrangement joins TRBV5-4 to TRBJ2-5, with 10 bases lining up with TRBD2. Germline assignment: CDR1 SGHNT and CDR2 YYREEE (reference sequence). This CDR3 contains 16 residues. V lost 5 bases, J lost 2 bases, and 9 bases stayed unmatched. The CDR3: CASSSRLAGAQETQYF. The CDR3, as DNA: TGTGCCAGCAGTTCGAGGCTAGCGGGGGCTCAAGAGACCCAGTACTTC.

The chain has TRBV3-1 (or the pseudogene TRBV3-2) and TRBJ1-6, with D perhaps matching TRBD1 (5 bases). Germline CDR1 LGHDT, CDR2 YNNKEL (reference sequence). V was trimmed by 1 base and J by 8 bases, leaving 9 bases between them. The CDR3 has 14 amino acids. CDR3 nucleotide sequence: TGTGCCAGCAGCCAAGCCGGGGGGGATTCACCCCTCCACTTT. This encodes CASSQAGGDSPLHF.

There are a few counts of this clone. The sample holds other DNA sequences that translate to the same CDR3. J is TRBJ1-2 and V is TRBV2; D is undetermined. The CDR3 consists of 13 residues. V was pared by 1 base and J by 2 bases, with 5 bases between. Germline CDR1 reads SNHLY; CDR2 reads FYNNEI. CDR3 protein: CASSEGRNYGYTF. For the CDR3, the DNA is TGTGCCAGCAGTGAAGGTCGGAACTATGGCTACACCTTC.

The V and J genes are TRBV7-9 and TRBJ2-1, with 7 nucleotides matching TRBD2. With V trimmed by 2 bases and J by 7 bases, 8 bases remained unmatched. The CDR3 consists of 15 residues. Germline CDR1 reads SEHNR; CDR2 reads FQNEAQ (reference sequence). The CDR3 DNA is TGTGCCAGCAGCTTAAGCCAGAGCGGGATAAATGAGCAGTTCTTC. Amino acids: CASSLSQSGINEQFF.